The next 2 T cell receptor beta chains were all read from a single sample in a study of cytomegalovirus exposure and HLA in healthy donors. PCR involved 60 Vbeta and 13 Jbeta primers. Data came from immunoSEQ multiplex PCR; TCRdb stores just in-frame clones and leaves some out. The sample lists 65,000 or so clones, about 80% occurring once. Specimen: PBMCs. Source of these receptors: a woman in her 40s in good health and CMV-seropositive.

The rearrangement links TRBV6-7 to TRBJ1-3, with 8 nucleotides matching TRBD1. TRBV6-7 qualifies as an ORF whose function is uncertain. Unmatched junction bases numbered 8, after V lost 4 bases and J lost 0 bases. The CDR3 has 17 amino acids. For the CDR3, the DNA is TGTGCCAGCAGTTCCCAGGGGACAGGACTCTCTGGAAACACCATATATTTT. It codes for CASSSQGTGLSGNTIYF.

This sequence joins TRBV5-1 and TRBJ1-6; D call uncertain. This CDR3 comprises 14 residues. V was clipped by 2 bases and J by 8 bases, with 11 bases between them. CDR1 SGHRS and CDR2 YFSETQ come from the germline V gene. CDR3 in amino acids: CASSFRQADSPLHF. The CDR3 DNA reads TGCGCCAGCAGCTTCCGACAAGCCGATTCACCCCTCCACTTT.